The clone carrying this T cell receptor (beta chain) has only one observation. This entry belongs to a study of blood T cell repertoires in COVID-19. TCRdb keeps only in-frame clones here, not all; method: immunoSEQ multiplex PCR. The data show 490,000 or so clones, roughly nine tenths seen once. V was trimmed by 4 bases and J by 4 bases, leaving 13 bases between them. This CDR3 is 14 amino acids long. The germline gives CDR1 MGHDK, CDR2 SYGVNS. Sequencing input: PBMCs or T cells enriched from blood (not recorded which). V usage is TRBV25-1 and J usage is TRBJ1-1; D gene ambiguous. The receptor was isolated from a woman aged 55-69 years who had recovered from COVID-19. CDR3 bases: TGTGCCAGCAGTGGGCCCCCGGGGAGCACTGAAGCTTTCTTT. This translates into CASSGPPGSTEAFF.